Given below is one T cell receptor (beta chain) in context. Original data processing: The assay estimated nucleated cells by amplifying reference gene primers. Sequencing was performed with immunoSEQ multiplex PCR; in TCRdb, only in-frame clones are kept and a portion is missing. V and J calls and clone size are given by that table; D and trimming were obtained from the DNA. Of just over 150,000 clones detected, about 85% appear once; the ten largest clones hold over 3%. These data come from a study of blood T cell repertoires in COVID-19. Across the study: Samples of COVID-19 (acute and convalescent) were obtained from the United States, Italy and Spain. Sources were T cells, B-cell-depleted T cells, or PBMCs; the material itself was cDNA or gDNA.

Germline V gene lookup returns CDR1 LGHDT and CDR2 YNNKEL (reference sequence). With 4 bases removed from V and 1 base from J, the gap between germline ends came to 8 bases. The CDR3 contains 13 residues. The source material was peripheral blood. This rearrangement joins TRBV3-1 (or the pseudogene TRBV3-2) to TRBJ2-7; a possible D gene is TRBD1 (6 bases). The source of this sequence is a human donor with acute or convalescent COVID-19. The donor label of this sample is uncertain. CDR3 amino acids: CASSRTGSYEQYF. Written as DNA, the CDR3 is TGTGCCAGCAGCCGAACAGGGTCCTACGAGCAGTACTTC.